These 25 T cell receptor beta chains were sequenced from one sample in a study of blood T cell repertoires in COVID-19. Repertoires were generated with immunoSEQ multiplex PCR, while TCRdb's copy carries only in-frame clones and drops some. In the table there are 55,000 or so clones, roughly 80% of which are singletons. The specimen was peripheral blood. The source is a man in his 60s with acute or convalescent COVID-19.

This clone turned up a few times. The chain uses TRBV6-5 and TRBJ2-7; D may be TRBD2 (6 bases). This CDR3 spans 14 amino acids. Trimming took off 0 bases at V and 4 bases at J, with 10 bases between the two ends. Per germline, CDR1 MNHEY and CDR2 SVGAGI. The CDR3 coding sequence is TGTGCCAGCAGTTACTCGAGTGGGGGGTACGAGCAGTACTTC. Translated: CASSYSSGGYEQYF.

V and J are TRBV29-1 and TRBJ1-2, with a weak D call TRBD1 (6 bases). CDR1 is SQVTM, CDR2 ANQGSEA, per germline. V lost 3 bases and J lost 6, with 8 bases in between. The CDR3 covers 11 residues. The CDR3 region is CSVEGHNGYTF. The CDR3 region has the DNA TGCAGCGTTGAGGGACACAATGGCTACACCTTC.

This clone showed up just once. CDR3 protein: CASSLELSDTQYF. In DNA, the CDR3 is TGTGCCAGCAGCTTGGAGCTATCGGATACGCAGTATTTT. This chain links TRBV5-4 with TRBJ2-3; D not resolved. V gave up 0 bases and J gave up 6 bases, with 8 bases separating them. Germline lookup yields CDR1 SGHNT and CDR2 YYREEE (reference sequence). CDR3 length: 13 amino acids.

J is TRBJ2-2 and V is TRBV7-9; 8 nucleotides line up with TRBD2. The germline CDR1 and CDR2 sequences are SEHNR and FQNEAQ (reference sequence). The CDR3 is 17 amino acids. The V and J ends lost 1 base and 7 bases, in that order; junction bases with no gene match: 11. The CDR3 here is CASSLEAGEPRGGELFF. The CDR3 nucleotides read TGTGCCAGCAGCTTAGAAGCGGGGGAGCCTCGGGGCGGGGAGCTGTTTTTT. Full variable domain (missing parts from reference TRBV7-9 and TRBJ2-2): DTGVSQNPRHKITKRGQNVTFRCDPISEHNRLYWYRQTLGQGPEFLTYFQNEAQLEKSRLLSDRFSAERPKGSFSTLEIQRTEQGDSAMYLCASSLEAGEPRGGELFFGEGSRLTVL.

To note about this clone: The same CDR3 arises from other DNA sequences in this sample as well. The rearrangement uses TRBV7-2 and TRBJ2-5, with 7 bases that match TRBD2. Germline CDR1 reads SGHTA; CDR2 reads FQGNSA. The junction had 6 bases not matched to a gene; V was cut back by 6 bases and J by 2 bases. CDR3 length equals 14 residues. CDR3 bases: TGTGCCAGCAGTCCGGGGGGTACTCAAGAGACCCAGTACTTC. Translated: CASSPGGTQETQYF.

This sequence joins TRBV6-6 and TRBJ2-7, with D perhaps matching TRBD1 (6 bases). Germline CDR1 reads MNHNY; CDR2 reads SVGAGI (reference sequence). The CDR3 covers 18 residues. V was trimmed by 5 bases and J by 0 bases, leaving 23 bases between them. The chain's CDR3 is CASSPRAPGHFSSYEQYF. CDR3 nucleotides: TGTGCCAGCAGTCCTCGAGCCCCGGGACACTTCAGCTCCTACGAGCAGTACTTC.

J is TRBJ2-7 and V is TRBV5-4, with 9 bases identical to TRBD1. This CDR3 comprises 15 residues. The trim removed 4 bases at V and 5 bases at J, leaving 10 bases unmatched. CDR1 is SGHNT, CDR2 YYREEE, per germline (reference sequence). The CDR3 protein is CASSPTGTGSHEQYF. CDR3 nucleotides: TGTGCCAGCAGCCCGACCGGGACAGGGTCCCACGAGCAGTACTTC. The variable domain in full, with the rest retrieved from reference TRBV5-4 and TRBJ2-7, is ETGVTQSPTHLIKTRGQQVTLRCSSQSGHNTVSWYQQALGQGPQFIFQYYREEENGRGNFPPRFSGLQFPNYSSELNVNALELDDSALYLCASSPTGTGSHEQYFGPGTRLTVT.

The chain has TRBV5-1 and TRBJ1-2; 12 nucleotides line up with TRBD1. This CDR3 region has 15 residues. CDR1 SGHRS and CDR2 YFSETQ come from the germline V gene. Trimming at V came to 6 bases and at J to 4 bases, leaving 7 bases not matched to a gene. CDR3 DNA: TGCGCCAGCAACGCCGGGACAGGGGGCTTCTATGGCTACACCTTC. Translating it yields CASNAGTGGFYGYTF.

The genes are TRBV2 and TRBJ2-1; tentative D call: TRBD2 (6 bases). Germline V lookup: CDR1 SNHLY, CDR2 FYNNEI. The ends were cut back, 6 bases at V and 8 bases at J, with 29 bases in the middle. This CDR3 is 18 amino acids long. CDR3 in DNA: TGTGCCAGCAGCCCGTTTTCGACTAGAGTTACCAGGTGGGATGAGCAGTTCTTC. It specifies CASSPFSTRVTRWDEQFF.

The chain combines TRBV28 with TRBJ2-2, with 10 bases identical to TRBD2. J gave up 6 bases and V 1 base, and 11 bases lay outside the gene matches. The germline V gene encodes CDR1 MDHEN and CDR2 SYDVKM. The CDR3 is 18 residues long. The CDR3 is CASSLFKRGGHKAGELFF. The CDR3 bases are TGTGCCAGCAGTTTATTTAAGCGGGGGGGCCATAAGGCCGGGGAGCTGTTTTTT.

CDR3 sequence reads: CASSLVPGVGYTF. The CDR3 DNA reads TGTGCCAGCAGCTTAGTGCCAGGGGTTGGCTACACCTTC. The chain combines TRBV7-3 with TRBJ1-2; perhaps TRBD1 as D (6 bases). The V and J ends lost 2 bases and 7 bases respectively, with 11 bases between them. Looked up from germline, CDR1 is SGHTA and CDR2 is FQGTGA. The CDR3 sequence is 13 residues long.

V and J are TRBV15 and TRBJ1-1; tentatively, D is TRBD1 (5 bases). The CDR3 sequence is 12 residues long. CDR1 and CDR2 (germline): LNHNV, YYDKDF (reference sequence). The V and J ends lost 5 bases and 8 bases respectively, with 12 bases between them. The CDR3 DNA sequence: TGTGCCACCAGCGCCCGGGGGTTAGAAGCTTTCTTT. Its translation: CATSARGLEAFF.

The gene calls are TRBV19 and TRBJ1-1, with 9 bases lining up with TRBD1. Germline V gives CDR1 LNHDA, CDR2 SQIVND (reference sequence). The CDR3 is made up of 14 amino acids. The V gene end was trimmed by 5 bases and the J gene end by 4 bases; junction bases not matched to a gene: 5. The CDR3 region is CASSADRGGTEAFF. CDR3 bases: TGTGCCAGTAGTGCAGACAGGGGGGGCACTGAAGCTTTCTTT.

The chain links TRBV11-2 to TRBJ1-2; D call uncertain. V was clipped by 5 bases and J by 7 bases, with 8 bases between them. CDR1 is SGHAT, CDR2 FQNNGV, per germline. The CDR3 is 11 residues long. The CDR3: CASSRGSGYTF. CDR3 in DNA: TGTGCCAGCAGCCGAGGGAGTGGCTACACCTTC.

The rearrangement joins TRBV2 to TRBJ1-4; 7 nucleotides align to TRBD1. Germline CDR1 is SNHLY and CDR2 is FYNNEI. V was clipped by 8 bases and J by 10 bases; unmatched bases: 13. The CDR3 has 14 residues. CDR3 in DNA: TGTGCCAGCCAAGTACAGGGGAATGGAGGAAAACTGTTTTTT. Its protein product is CASQVQGNGGKLFF.

The chain joins TRBV5-1 to TRBJ1-1; tentative D call: TRBD1 (6 bases). The V end lost 0 bases, the J end lost 8 bases, and 11 bases lay between the germline ends. The CDR3 has 13 residues. Germline assignment: CDR1 SGHRS and CDR2 YFSETQ. The DNA of the CDR3 is TGCGCCAGCAGCTTGGGATACAGGGACGAAGCTTTCTTT. Translated, it gives CASSLGYRDEAFF.

The V and J genes are TRBV7-8 and TRBJ1-3; D gene uncertain. The CDR3 runs 13 residues. Germline V gene data show CDR1 as SGHVS and CDR2 as FQNEAQ. V lost 8 bases to trimming and J lost 4 bases, with 12 bases between them. CDR3 sequence reads: CASGGYEGNTIYF. Written as DNA, the CDR3 is TGTGCCAGCGGAGGGTATGAAGGAAACACCATATATTTT.

This sequence joins TRBV12-5 and TRBJ2-3, with a tentative D call TRBD2 (5 bases). V was clipped by 3 bases and J by 4 bases, with 8 bases between them. Germline V gene data show CDR1 as LGHNT and CDR2 as FRNRAP. This CDR3 region has 13 residues. The DNA of the CDR3 is TGTGCTAGTGGTTTCTCCGGGGCAGATACGCAGTATTTT. This sequence encodes CASGFSGADTQYF.

The chain is built from TRBV18 and TRBJ2-3; the match to TRBD1 covers 7 bases. CDR3 length: 15 amino acids. The junction had 8 bases not matched to a gene; V was cut back by 2 bases and J by 6 bases. CDR1 and CDR2 (germline): KGHSH, LQKENI. The CDR3 here is CASSPGATGPDTQYF. The CDR3 DNA reads as TGTGCCAGCTCACCAGGGGCGACAGGGCCCGATACGCAGTATTTT.

The CDR3 sequence: CSASDNNSPLHF. In DNA form, the CDR3 reads TGCAGTGCTAGTGACAATAATTCACCCCTCCACTTT. The rearrangement joins TRBV20-1 to TRBJ1-6; D gene unclear. Germline V gene lookup returns CDR1 DFQATT and CDR2 SNEGSKA (reference sequence). CDR3 length: 12 amino acids. V shed 3 bases and J shed 5 bases, with 5 bases lying between them.

The rearrangement uses TRBV27 and TRBJ1-6; TRBD1 matches 9 bases. The germline V gene has CDR1 MNHEY and CDR2 SMNVEV (reference sequence). The CDR3 has 14 residues. The V segment lost 5 bases and the J segment 5 bases; nucleotides outside the gene matches: 1. CDR3 sequence (DNA): TGTGCCAGCAGTGACAGGGGGAATAATTCACCCCTCCACTTT. Its protein product is CASSDRGNNSPLHF.

J is TRBJ1-1 and V is TRBV5-4, with D possibly being TRBD1 (6 bases). The germline CDR1 and CDR2 sequences are SGHNT and YYREEE (reference sequence). The CDR3 is 17 amino acids. The V end lost 2 bases, the J end lost 4 bases, and 21 bases lay between the germline ends. In DNA, the CDR3 is TGTGCCAGCAGCTTAAAGACACCTACGGGACACTCCACTGAAGCTTTCTTT. The encoded protein is CASSLKTPTGHSTEAFF.

This clone was detected once. The rearrangement links TRBV5-4 to TRBJ1-4; TRBD1 matches at 10 bases. The J segment lost 8 bases and the V segment lost 4 bases, leaving 5 bases of the junction unmatched. From germline, CDR1 is SGHNT and CDR2 YYREEE (reference sequence). This CDR3 has 14 amino acids. CDR3 DNA: TGTGCCAGCAGCCCAAGGGACAGGGGCGAAAAACTGTTTTTT. It encodes CASSPRDRGEKLFF.

The chain uses TRBV10-2 and TRBJ1-2; TRBD1 is a possible D gene (5 bases). Trimming shortened V by 8 bases and J by 4 bases, and 11 bases separated the two germline ends. The germline gives CDR1 WSHSY, CDR2 SAAADI. CDR3 length equals 12 residues. The CDR3 coding sequence is TGCGCCAGCGCCCGTGACAGCTATGGCTACACCTTC. Translation gives CASARDSYGYTF.

The V call is TRBV5-1, the J call TRBJ1-1; D is unclear. The CDR3 loop spans 14 amino acids. Germline loops: CDR1 SGHRS, CDR2 YFSETQ. Deletions cut 4 bases from V and 0 bases from J, with 10 bases between. The chain's CDR3 is CASSMTIMNTEAFF. In nucleotides, the CDR3 is TGCGCCAGCAGCATGACTATTATGAACACTGAAGCTTTCTTT. Filled out from reference TRBV5-1 and TRBJ1-1, the complete variable domain reads KAGVTQTPRYLIKTRGQQVTLSCSPISGHRSVSWYQQTPGQGLQFLFEYFSETQRNKGNFPGRFSGRQFSNSRSEMNVSTLELGDSALYLCASSMTIMNTEAFFGQGTRLTVV.